Listed below are T cell receptor beta chains from one sample, sequenced in a study of cytomegalovirus exposure and HLA in healthy donors. The table came from immunoSEQ multiplex PCR; TCRdb's copy has only in-frame clones and leaves some out. The repertoire holds 130,000 to 150,000 clones, with around 78% as singletons. The sample taken for sequencing was PBMCs. The origin of the receptors is a man aged 35 to 55 in good health and CMV-seropositive. CDR3s include the opening cysteine and the closing phenylalanine or tryptophan. A D gene is named only where the DNA matches it firmly. Clone size appears in some rows only: once, few, many, or a class for an expanded clone.

TRBV30,-,TRBJ2-4,-,CAQRGSAKNIQYF,TGTGCCCAAAGGGGCTCAGCCAAAAACATTCAGTACTTC
TRBV7-9,-,TRBJ1-1,-,CASSPLEGGDTEAFF,TGTGCCAGCAGCCCTCTAGAGGGAGGCGACACTGAAGCTTTCTTT
TRBV11-2,-,TRBJ2-7,TRBD2,CASSLDSSGRAGEQYF,TGTGCCAGCAGCTTAGATAGTAGCGGGAGGGCCGGGGAGCAGTACTTC
TRBV18,-,TRBJ1-1,-,CASSPQEGDTEAFF,TGTGCCAGCTCGCCCCAAGAGGGGGACACTGAAGCTTTCTTT
TRBV7-9,once,TRBJ1-3,-,CASSLASSGNTIYF,TGTGCCAGCAGCTTGGCTAGCTCTGGAAACACCATATATTTT
TRBV7-9,-,TRBJ2-7,-,CSSSKSGTSNEQYF,TGTTCCAGCAGCAAATCCGGGACATCCAACGAGCAGTACTTC
TRBV5-4,-,TRBJ2-6,-,CASSLEQGRANVLTF,TGTGCCAGCAGCTTGGAACAGGGTCGGGCCAACGTCCTGACTTTC
TRBV19,-,TRBJ1-4,TRBD1,CASSRTGEEEKLFF,TGTGCCAGTAGCCGGACAGGGGAGGAGGAAAAACTGTTTTTT
TRBV5-4,few,TRBJ2-7,TRBD2,CASSLGSGIIYEQYF,TGTGCCAGCAGCTTGGGTAGCGGGATTATCTACGAGCAGTACTTC
TRBV30,once,TRBJ1-4,-,CACSQGPNEKLFF,TGTGCCTGCTCACAGGGACCTAATGAAAAACTGTTTTTT
TRBV5-1,-,TRBJ2-3,TRBD2,CASSFRASGRGTDTQYF,TGCGCCAGCAGCTTTAGGGCTAGCGGAAGGGGAACAGATACGCAGTATTTT
TRBV6-5,few,TRBJ1-1,-,CATRKGRYTEAFF,TGTGCTACGCGGAAAGGGAGGTACACTGAAGCTTTCTTT
TRBV6-5,-,TRBJ2-1,TRBD1,CASSRRDRGPKQFF,TGTGCCAGCAGTCGACGGGACAGGGGGCCTAAGCAGTTCTTC
TRBV7-9,-,TRBJ1-1,-,CSSSHHTGENTEAFF,TGTTCCAGCAGCCACCATACGGGGGAGAACACTGAAGCTTTCTTT